The next 10 T cell receptor beta chains were all read from a single sample in a study of CD8 T cells in Susac syndrome. After extraction with the RNeasy kit, roughly 0.5 to 1 ug of the RNA was reverse transcribed using random hexamers. TCRdb re-called the immunoSEQ multiplex PCR reads with MiXCR, one entry per CDR3 protein. In the table there are 75,000 to 100,000 distinct CDR3 sequences, around 94% of which are singletons. The source material was CD8+ T cells from PBMCs. Source of these receptors: a human donor in good health.

The chain combines TRBV14 with TRBJ2-7, with D hard to call. Germline CDR1 and CDR2: SGHDN and FVKESK. With 1 base removed from V and 6 bases from J, the gap between germline ends came to 10 bases. This CDR3 spans 13 amino acids. CDR3 in amino acids: CASSQASSVEQYF. CDR3 nucleotide sequence: TGTGCCAGCAGCCAAGCTTCGTCAGTCGAGCAGTACTTC.

The chain has TRBV7-9 and TRBJ2-1, with 13 positions matching TRBD2. The V gene end was trimmed by 5 bases and the J gene end by 5 bases; junction bases not matched to a gene: 9. Germline assignment: CDR1 SEHNR and CDR2 FQNEAQ (reference sequence). CDR3 size: 17 residues. The DNA of the CDR3 is TGTGCCAGCAGCCGTACACTAGCGGGGGGGCCTAACAATGAGCAGTTCTTC. It is translated as CASSRTLAGGPNNEQFF.

This rearrangement joins TRBV7-6 to TRBJ1-5, with TRBD1 matching over 12 bases. The CDR3 runs to 19 residues. Germline V lookup: CDR1 SGHVS, CDR2 FNYEAQ. The junction had 7 bases not matched to a gene; V was cut back by 0 bases and J by 1 base. For the CDR3, the DNA is TGTGCCAGCAGCTTAGCTCTGGGACAGGGGGCGGAAAGCAATCAGCCCCAGCATTTT. It encodes CASSLALGQGAESNQPQHF.

The chain joins TRBV20-1 to TRBJ1-2, with 8 nucleotides matching TRBD1. Germline CDR1 and CDR2: DFQATT and SNEGSKA (reference sequence). J was trimmed by 4 bases and V by 4 bases; bases with no gene match: 11. The CDR3 runs 15 residues. For the CDR3, the DNA is TGCAGTGCTACTCCCGACAGGGGCTCTGTCTATGGCTACACCTTC. Its protein is CSATPDRGSVYGYTF.

The chain employs TRBV28 and TRBJ1-5; TRBD1 aligns across 8 bases. The V gene's germline CDR1 is MDHEN and CDR2 SYDVKM. V was pared by 11 bases and J by 5 bases, with 8 bases of the junction left unmatched. This CDR3 comprises 13 residues. CDR3 loop: CAGGQVGDQPQHF. For the CDR3, the DNA is TGTGCCGGGGGACAGGTCGGGGATCAGCCCCAGCATTTT.

The V and J genes are TRBV14 and TRBJ2-7, with D uncertain. V lost 5 bases and J 3 bases, leaving 5 bases between the germline ends. Looked up from germline, CDR1 is SGHDN and CDR2 is FVKESK. The CDR3 length is 11 residues. The CDR3 spells CASSANYEQYF. CDR3 nucleotides: TGTGCCAGCAGCGCAAACTACGAGCAGTACTTC.

The chain uses TRBV7-8 and TRBJ2-1; maybe TRBD1 (5 bases). CDR1 is SGHVS and CDR2 is FQNEAQ in the germline V gene. Trimming took 2 bases from V and 3 from J, leaving 8 bases between them. CDR3 length equals 14 residues. This CDR3 reads CASSLNRGYNEQFF. The CDR3 DNA follows: TGTGCCAGCAGCTTAAATAGGGGCTACAATGAGCAGTTCTTC.

The chain joins TRBV28 to TRBJ1-5; weak D call: TRBD1 (5 bases). With 6 bases removed from V and 7 bases from J, the gap between germline ends came to 16 bases. CDR3 length equals 14 residues. CDR1 is MDHEN and CDR2 is SYDVKM in the germline V gene. The CDR3 is CASSLGLYNQPQHF. CDR3 bases: TGTGCCAGCAGCCTGGGACTGTACAACCAGCCCCAGCATTTT.

The chain recombines TRBV9 with TRBJ2-1; tentatively, D is TRBD1 or TRBD2 (5 bases each). The V gene lost 2 bases and the J gene lost 5 bases, with 8 bases spanning the gap. In germline, CDR1 is SGDLS, CDR2 YYNGEE. The CDR3 loop spans 13 amino acids. The CDR3 region has the DNA TGTGCCAGCAGCGTTTTGGGGGACAATGAGCAGTTCTTC. Residues: CASSVLGDNEQFF.

CDR3 region: CASSLAAGFSTEAFF. The CDR3 DNA reads as TGTGCCAGCAGCTTAGCGGCAGGGTTCAGCACTGAAGCTTTCTTT. This sequence joins TRBV7-8 and TRBJ1-1; D may be TRBD1 (5 bases). The ends were cut back, 0 bases at V and 4 bases at J, with 12 bases in the middle. The CDR3 totals 15 residues. Germline lookup yields CDR1 SGHVS and CDR2 FQNEAQ.